The rows below give T cell receptor beta chains drawn from one sample of a study of shared clonotypes between healthy human individuals. Sequenced by immunoSEQ multiplex PCR; TCRdb stores in-frame clones only, minus some. This sample has fewer than 1.4 million clones; about 80% occur once, and the top ten carry roughly 0.65%. The sequenced sample consisted of memory CD4+ T cells from PBMCs. Receptors originate from a man aged 18-30 years in good health. Some clones in this sample may be carry-over from other donors' samples. Each CDR3 is given with its conserved first and last residue. Each record gives: J gene, V gene, clone size, D gene, CDR3 protein, CDR3 DNA. The D gene is left open where the match is weak. Some rows have no size entry. The others give once, few or many, or a class for an expanded clone.

>TRBJ2-2|TRBV5-4|few|TRBD2
CASSLEIAGTGELFF
TGTGCCAGCAGCTTGGAGATAGCGGGCACCGGGGAGCTGTTTTTT
>TRBJ2-7|TRBV2|.|.
CASSPDGVRMWEQYF
TGTGCCAGCAGCCCCGACGGGGTTCGGATGTGGGAGCAGTACTTC
>TRBJ2-1|TRBV6-5|.|TRBD2
CASSYLIGGEEQFF
TGTGCCAGCAGTTACTTGATCGGGGGGGAAGAGCAGTTCTTC
>TRBJ1-1|TRBV28|.|.
CASSFVGSREAFF
TGTGCCAGCAGTTTTGTGGGAAGCCGTGAAGCTTTCTTT
>TRBJ1-5|TRBV6-5|.|.
CASSYSDAFREPQHF
TGTGCCAGCAGTTACTCGGACGCCTTCAGAGAGCCCCAGCATTTT
>TRBJ2-5|TRBV5-1|.|.
CASSLVVGGGETQYF
TGCGCCAGCAGCTTGGTGGTGGGAGGAGGAGAGACCCAGTACTTC
>TRBJ2-5|TRBV7-9|.|TRBD2
CASSLAGGAGETQYF
TGTGCCAGCAGCTTGGCGGGAGGAGCGGGAGAGACCCAGTACTTC
>TRBJ2-1|TRBV6-6|.|.
CASARAGEQFF
TGTGCCAGTGCCCGTGCCGGTGAGCAGTTCTTC
>TRBJ2-1|TRBV18|.|.
CASSQSVTSYNEQFF
TGTGCCAGCTCCCAAAGCGTAACATCTTACAATGAGCAGTTCTTC
>TRBJ1-5|TRBV2|.|TRBD1
CASSKGQSSNQPQHF
TGTGCCAGCAGTAAGGGACAGTCGAGCAATCAGCCCCAGCATTTT
>TRBJ1-1|TRBV7-2|.|TRBD1
CASSATLQGGAFF
TGTGCCAGCAGCGCAACCCTCCAGGGGGGAGCTTTCTTT
>TRBJ2-3|TRBV5-6|.|TRBD2
CASSLGLATDTQYF
TGTGCCAGCAGCTTGGGACTAGCCACAGATACGCAGTATTTT